A single sample gave rise to the 2 T cell receptor beta chains below, sequenced in a study of blood T cells in healthy people across ages. The authors ran a second PCR of 7 to 11 cycles using a sample-barcoded 5' primer and a J-beta primer mix. MiXCR was run by TCRdb on the 5' RACE reads, yielding one entry per CDR3 protein. Among roughly 700,000 distinct CDR3 sequences listed, over 45% were seen once. Material for sequencing was blood. The receptors shown here come from a woman in her fifties or sixties in good health.

This clonotype was seen more than once but under ten times. The V and J genes are TRBV5-1 and TRBJ2-4; 8 bases line up with TRBD1. The J call is doubtful: the DNA matches TRBJ2-7 better. This CDR3 is 16 amino acids long. Germline V lookup: CDR1 SGHRS, CDR2 YFSETQ. The DNA of the CDR3 is TGCGCCAGCAGCTTGGGCGGGACAGGCGACGGGTACGAGCAGTACTTC. This codes for CASSLGGTGDGYEQYF.

The gene calls are TRBV27 and TRBJ2-3; TRBD2 matches 8 bases. The CDR3 is made up of 14 amino acids. Germline lookup yields CDR1 MNHEY and CDR2 SMNVEV (reference sequence). J gave up 4 bases and V 6 bases, and 6 bases lay outside the gene matches. In nucleotides, the CDR3 is TGTGCCAGCAGAATAGCGGGAAGTCCAGATACGCAGTATTTT. It encodes CASRIAGSPDTQYF.